This TCR beta chain was sequenced for a study of cytomegalovirus exposure and HLA in healthy donors. Regarding the study as a whole: Rarity marked most TCR sequences, yet some public TCRs occurred in many donors. The authors listed 180 or so TCR beta chains as cytomegalovirus-associated.

Some clones are missing from TCRdb's copy, which holds only in-frame ones; the method was immunoSEQ multiplex PCR. The sample records tens of thousands of clones, around 91% being singletons. In the case of this clone: Antigen unknown.

This receptor was obtained from a man between 18 and 29 years old in good health and CMV-seronegative. Sequences were obtained from PBMCs.

CDR3 coding DNA: TGTGCCAGCACCAGGCCCGAGAGTACGCAGTATTTT. It yields the protein CASTRPESTQYF. The genes are TRBV5-6 and TRBJ2-3; no clear D. Per germline, CDR1 SGHDT and CDR2 YYEEEE. The V end was cut by 6 bases, the J end by 8 bases, with 13 bases between. There are 12 residues in the CDR3.